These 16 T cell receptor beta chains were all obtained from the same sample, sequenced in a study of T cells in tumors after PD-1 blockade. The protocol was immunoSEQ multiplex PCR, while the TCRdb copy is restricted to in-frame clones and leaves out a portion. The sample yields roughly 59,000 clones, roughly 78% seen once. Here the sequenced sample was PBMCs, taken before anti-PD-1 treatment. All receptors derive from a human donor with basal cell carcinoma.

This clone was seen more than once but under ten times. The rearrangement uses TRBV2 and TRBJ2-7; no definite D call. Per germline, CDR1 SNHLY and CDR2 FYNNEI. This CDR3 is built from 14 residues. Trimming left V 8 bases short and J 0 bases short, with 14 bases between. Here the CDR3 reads CASLLTGSSYEQYF. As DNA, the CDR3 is TGTGCCAGCTTACTAACGGGTAGCTCCTACGAGCAGTACTTC.

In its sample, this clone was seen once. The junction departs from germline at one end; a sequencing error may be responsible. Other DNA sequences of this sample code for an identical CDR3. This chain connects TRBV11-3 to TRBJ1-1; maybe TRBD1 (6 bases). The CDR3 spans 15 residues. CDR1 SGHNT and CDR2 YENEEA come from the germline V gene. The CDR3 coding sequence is TGTGCCAGCAGCTTAGAGCAGGGGATGAACACTGAAGCTTTTTTT. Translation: CASSLEQGMNTEAFF.

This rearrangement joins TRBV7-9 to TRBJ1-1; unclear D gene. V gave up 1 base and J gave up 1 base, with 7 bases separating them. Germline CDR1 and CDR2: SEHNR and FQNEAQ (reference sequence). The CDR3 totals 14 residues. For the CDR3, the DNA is TGTGCCAGCAGCTTAGAGGCGGGGAACACTGAAGCTTTCTTT. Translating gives CASSLEAGNTEAFF.

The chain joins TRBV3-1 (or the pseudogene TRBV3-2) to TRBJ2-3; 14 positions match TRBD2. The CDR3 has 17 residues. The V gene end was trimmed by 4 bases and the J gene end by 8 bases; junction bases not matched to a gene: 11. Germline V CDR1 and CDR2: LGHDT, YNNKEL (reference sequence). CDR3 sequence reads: CASSLPGLAGVRGTQYF. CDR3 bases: TGTGCCAGCAGCCTCCCGGGACTAGCGGGGGTCCGGGGTACGCAGTATTTT.

CDR3 sequence (DNA): TGCAGTGCTAGTGACCAAGAGACCCAGTACTTC. It encodes CSASDQETQYF. The gene calls are TRBV20-1 and TRBJ2-5; unclear D gene. Trimming removed 3 bases from V and 0 bases from J, with 2 bases in between. This CDR3 is 11 amino acids long. Germline CDR1 and CDR2: DFQATT and SNEGSKA (reference sequence).

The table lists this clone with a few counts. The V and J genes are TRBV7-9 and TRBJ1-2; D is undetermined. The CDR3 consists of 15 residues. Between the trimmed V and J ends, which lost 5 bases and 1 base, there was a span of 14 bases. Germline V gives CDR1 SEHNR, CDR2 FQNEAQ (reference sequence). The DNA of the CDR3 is TGTGCCAGCAGCCACCCGGGAGGTTTTAACTATGGCTACACCTTC. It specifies CASSHPGGFNYGYTF.

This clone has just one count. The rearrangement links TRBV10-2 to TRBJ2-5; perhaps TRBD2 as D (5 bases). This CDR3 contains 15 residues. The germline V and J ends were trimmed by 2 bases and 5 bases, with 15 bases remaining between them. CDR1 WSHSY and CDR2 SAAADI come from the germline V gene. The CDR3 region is CASSERLPPGETQYF. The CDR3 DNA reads TGCGCCAGCAGTGAGAGACTACCCCCCGGGGAGACCCAGTACTTC.

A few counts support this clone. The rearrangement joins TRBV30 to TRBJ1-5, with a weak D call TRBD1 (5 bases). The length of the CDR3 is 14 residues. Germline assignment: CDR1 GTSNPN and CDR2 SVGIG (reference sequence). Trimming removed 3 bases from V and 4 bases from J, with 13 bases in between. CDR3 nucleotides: TGTGCCTGGAGCCATGGGACCGTTAATCAGCCCCAGCATTTT. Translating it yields CAWSHGTVNQPQHF.

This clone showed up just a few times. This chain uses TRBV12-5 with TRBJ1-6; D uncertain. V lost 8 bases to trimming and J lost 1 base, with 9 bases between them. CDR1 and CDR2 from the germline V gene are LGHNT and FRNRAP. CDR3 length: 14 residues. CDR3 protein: CASKEESYNSPLHF. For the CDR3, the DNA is TGTGCTAGTAAGGAAGAGTCCTATAATTCACCCCTCCACTTT.

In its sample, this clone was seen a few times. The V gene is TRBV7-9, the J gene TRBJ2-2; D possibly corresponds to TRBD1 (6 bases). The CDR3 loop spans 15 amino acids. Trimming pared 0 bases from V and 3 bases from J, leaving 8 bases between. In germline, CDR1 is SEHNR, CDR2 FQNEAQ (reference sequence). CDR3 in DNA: TGTGCCAGCAGCTTAGCACAGGGACACACCGGGGAGCTGTTTTTT. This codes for CASSLAQGHTGELFF.

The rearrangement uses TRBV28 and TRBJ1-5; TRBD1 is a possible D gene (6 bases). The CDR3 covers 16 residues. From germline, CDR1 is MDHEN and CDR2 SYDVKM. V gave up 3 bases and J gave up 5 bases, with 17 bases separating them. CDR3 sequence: CASSFMGLAGDQPQHF. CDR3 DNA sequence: TGTGCCAGCAGTTTTATGGGATTGGCAGGGGATCAGCCCCAGCATTTT.

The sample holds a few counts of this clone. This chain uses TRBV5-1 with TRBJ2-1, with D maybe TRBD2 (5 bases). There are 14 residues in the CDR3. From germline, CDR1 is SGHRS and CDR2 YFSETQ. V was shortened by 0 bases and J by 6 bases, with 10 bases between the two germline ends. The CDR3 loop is CASSLAHRGNEQFF. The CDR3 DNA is TGCGCCAGCAGCTTGGCCCACCGGGGCAATGAGCAGTTCTTC.

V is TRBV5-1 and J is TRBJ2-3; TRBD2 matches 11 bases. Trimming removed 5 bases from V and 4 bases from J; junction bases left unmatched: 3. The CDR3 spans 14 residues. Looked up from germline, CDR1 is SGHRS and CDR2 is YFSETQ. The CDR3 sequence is CASSSGGAPDTQYF. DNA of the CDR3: TGCGCCAGCAGTAGCGGGGGGGCCCCAGATACGCAGTATTTT.

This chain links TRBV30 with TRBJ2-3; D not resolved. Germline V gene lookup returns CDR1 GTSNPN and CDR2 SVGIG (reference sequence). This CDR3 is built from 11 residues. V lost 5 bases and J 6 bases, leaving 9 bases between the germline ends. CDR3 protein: CAWLAGDTQYF. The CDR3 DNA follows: TGTGCCTGGTTGGCCGGCGATACGCAGTATTTT.

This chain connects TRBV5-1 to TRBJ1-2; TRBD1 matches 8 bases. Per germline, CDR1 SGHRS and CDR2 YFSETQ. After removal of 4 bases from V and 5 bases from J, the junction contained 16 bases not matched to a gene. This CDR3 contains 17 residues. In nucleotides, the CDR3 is TGCGCCAGCAGCACCCGCCCGCCCCGGACAGGGCAATATGGCTACACCTTC. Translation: CASSTRPPRTGQYGYTF.

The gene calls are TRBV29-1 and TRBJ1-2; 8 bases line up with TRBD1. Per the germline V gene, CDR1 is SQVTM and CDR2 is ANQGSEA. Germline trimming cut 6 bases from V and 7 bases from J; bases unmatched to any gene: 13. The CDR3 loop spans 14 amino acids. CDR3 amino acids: CSVDPPRGHFGYTF. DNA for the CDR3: TGCAGCGTCGATCCTCCCAGGGGGCATTTTGGCTACACCTTC. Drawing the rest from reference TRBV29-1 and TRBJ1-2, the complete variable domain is SAVISQKPSRDICQRGTSLTIQCQVDSQVTMMFWYRQQPGQSLTLIATANQGSEATYESGFVIDKFPISRPNLTFSTLTVSNMSPEDSSIYLCSVDPPRGHFGYTFGSGTRLTVV.